Listed below are T cell receptor beta chains from one sample, sequenced in a study of blood T cell repertoires in COVID-19. Data came from immunoSEQ multiplex PCR; TCRdb stores just in-frame clones and leaves some out. The sample holds some 220,000 clones; roughly 85% are singletons and the top ten take approximately 5.1%. Sequenced: peripheral blood. All receptors derive from a man in his fifties with COVID-19, enrolled during active disease. CDR3s include the opening cysteine and the closing phenylalanine or tryptophan.

j_gene	v_gene	CDR3aa
TRBJ2-1	TRBV19	CASSRGGDYNEQFF
TRBJ2-3	TRBV11-2	CASSRVQQGSTDTQYF
TRBJ2-3	TRBV11-1	CASSLGPEQGTQYF
TRBJ2-2	TRBV7-2	CASSSTLTGELFF
TRBJ1-4	TRBV4-1	CASSQGVYRDEKLFF
TRBJ1-5	TRBV19	CASSTGGQYSNQPQHF
TRBJ2-3	TRBV4-1	CASSQGGDRATDTQYF
TRBJ2-1	TRBV29-1	CSVPPPSGYNEQFF
TRBJ1-2	TRBV30	CAWTPGGPYGYTF
TRBJ2-1	TRBV9	CASSVGPSGSYNEQFF
TRBJ2-1	TRBV6-2/TRBV6-3	CASSYPGQPSFF
TRBJ1-3	TRBV7-2	CASSIQGYDSGNTIYF
TRBJ2-7	TRBV29-1	CSVAGTNEQYF
TRBJ2-6	TRBV4-2	CASSQGEGIIGSGANVLTF
TRBJ1-5	TRBV24-1	CATSPGGSNQPQHF
TRBJ1-2	TRBV11-2	CASSLDPKGAHYGYTF
TRBJ1-2	TRBV7-3	CASSRTPDAGLYGYTF
TRBJ1-4	TRBV4-1	CASSHPGEEKLFF
TRBJ1-6	TRBV3-1/TRBV3-2	CASSQDLMNSPLHF
TRBJ1-5	TRBV2	CASSEALVGGQPQHF
TRBJ1-5	TRBV28	CASSLISQPQHF
TRBJ1-3	TRBV11-2	CASSFPTDVDTIYF
TRBJ1-2	TRBV6-5	CASRRGIGGYTF
TRBJ1-2	TRBV7-9	CASTGQERLGYTF
TRBJ1-5	TRBV30	CAWDRGAHQPQHF
TRBJ2-3	TRBV10-3	CAISSGGVADTQYF
TRBJ1-1	TRBV2	CASSPNSLPAFF
TRBJ1-2	TRBV7-2	CASSLGQGGKGYTF
TRBJ2-5	TRBV5-4	CASSPGGQETQYF
TRBJ1-2	TRBV29-1	CSVEGHGANYGYTF
TRBJ2-2	TRBV30	CACRRRRARVGGGELFF
TRBJ2-1	TRBV30	CAWNKRGGNSYNEQFF
TRBJ2-7	TRBV18	CASSETGTYEQYF
TRBJ2-3	TRBV20-1	CSSVPDTQYF
TRBJ1-6	TRBV6-5	CASSYSRTGGSPLHF
TRBJ2-7	TRBV30	CAWNGQASYEQYF
TRBJ2-3	TRBV27	CASSLVLAGPTDTQYF